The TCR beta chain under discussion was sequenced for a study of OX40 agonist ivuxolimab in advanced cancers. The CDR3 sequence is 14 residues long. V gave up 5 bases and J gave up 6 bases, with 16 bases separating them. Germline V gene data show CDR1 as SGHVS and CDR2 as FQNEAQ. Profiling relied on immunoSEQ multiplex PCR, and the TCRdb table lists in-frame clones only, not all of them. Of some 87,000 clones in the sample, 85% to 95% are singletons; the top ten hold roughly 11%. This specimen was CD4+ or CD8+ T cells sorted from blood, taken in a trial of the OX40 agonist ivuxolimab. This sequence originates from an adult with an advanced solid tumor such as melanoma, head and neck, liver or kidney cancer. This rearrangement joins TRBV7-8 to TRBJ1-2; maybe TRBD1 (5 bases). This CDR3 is CASSRGRQTNGYTF. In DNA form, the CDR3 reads TGTGCCAGCAGCCGCGGAAGACAGACCAATGGCTACACCTTC.